This T cell receptor beta chain was identified in a study of blood T cell repertoires in COVID-19. Study-level information: T cells, B-cell-depleted T cells, or PBMCs supplied cDNA or gDNA.

CDR3 length: 16 amino acids. CDR1 GTSNPN and CDR2 SVGIG come from the germline V gene (reference sequence). The V gene end was trimmed by 2 bases and the J gene end by 2 bases; junction bases not matched to a gene: 10. Only one count was recorded for this clone. Method: immunoSEQ multiplex PCR; TCRdb's copy keeps in-frame clones and lacks some. The sample carries 500,000 or so clones, about nine tenths recorded once. Study members were between about 18 and 100 years old and lived in 20 to 30 US regions. The TCR originated in a woman aged 18-35 years who had recovered from COVID-19. The chain joins TRBV30 to TRBJ1-2; 8 bases map to TRBD1. The sequenced material came from PBMCs or T cells enriched from blood (not recorded which). The CDR3 loop reads CAWSRGQGSLNYGYTF. In nucleotides, the CDR3 is TGTGCCTGGAGTAGAGGACAGGGTTCGTTAAACTATGGCTACACCTTC.